This TCR beta chain was sequenced for a study of blood T cell repertoires in COVID-19. Authors' analysis steps: Researchers report that nucleated cell counts were estimated from reference gene primer amplification. The table came from immunoSEQ multiplex PCR; TCRdb's copy has only in-frame clones and leaves some out. V and J calls and clone size are given by that table; D and trimming were obtained from the DNA. The sample holds some 400,000 clones, about 87% seen once. The CDR3 is 15 amino acids. With 2 bases clipped from V and 3 bases from J, the junction kept 8 bases outside the gene matches. CDR1 and CDR2 (germline): SGHRS, YFSETQ.

Material: peripheral blood. The sequence was obtained from a woman in her thirties with COVID-19, enrolled during active disease. The V gene is TRBV5-1, the J gene TRBJ2-7, with TRBD2 matching over 7 bases. This CDR3 reads CASSFGRGSDYEQYF. CDR3 bases: TGCGCCAGCAGCTTTGGTCGCGGGAGCGACTACGAGCAGTACTTC. Full variable domain (remainder filled in from reference TRBV5-1 and TRBJ2-7): KAGVTQTPRYLIKTRGQQVTLSCSPISGHRSVSWYQQTPGQGLQFLFEYFSETQRNKGNFPGRFSGRQFSNSRSEMNVSTLELGDSALYLCASSFGRGSDYEQYFGPGTRLTVT.